This T cell receptor (beta chain) was sequenced for a study of Graves' ophthalmopathy and Graves' hyperthyroidism. The authors enrolled newly diagnosed hyperthyroidism patients aged 18 to 65 with under 2 months' duration. In this sample, this clonotype turned up many times. Its specificity is unknown. Beta-chain TCR CDR3 regions were amplified from RNA transcripts. HTBI-primed RT-PCR formed the first round, and a multiplex PCR formed the second. TCRdb recomputed calls from the multiplex PCR reads with MiXCR, one row per CDR3 protein. This table holds hundreds of thousands of distinct CDR3 sequences, over 20% found once. Whole-study findings and limits: Discriminating ophthalmopathy from stable hyperthyroidism, a 13-signature model attained a sensitivity of about 88% and a specificity of around 77%. Blood also harbored most expanded thyroid clonotypes above 0.001 frequency. Ophthalmopathy progression prediction by the model yielded a sensitivity of 55% to 71% and a specificity of less than 75%.

Looked up from germline, CDR1 is SGHAT and CDR2 is FQNNGV. Deletions cut 2 bases from V and 4 bases from J, with 14 bases between. CDR3 length equals 15 residues. Sequencing input: peripheral blood. The J gene is TRBJ2-5, the V gene TRBV11-2; possibly TRBD2 for D (6 bases). The receptor's source is a woman aged 18-35 years with stable Graves' hyperthyroidism. Some clones in this sample may be carry-over from other donors' samples. The CDR3 reads CASSLIGDSGETQYF. The CDR3 DNA reads TGTGCCAGCAGCTTAATCGGCGATAGCGGAGAGACCCAGTACTTC.